Below are 9 T cell receptor beta chains sequenced from a single sample in a study of T cells after yellow fever vaccination. TCRdb redid the calling of the 5' RACE reads with MiXCR, one entry per CDR3 protein. The top ten clones hold under 20% of a sample with a few hundred thousand distinct CDR3 sequences, about 3.9% of them seen once. Specimen: PBMCs, collected 15 days after the yellow fever booster vaccination. Receptors were obtained from a man aged 18-30 years who received the YFV17D yellow fever vaccine.

This clonotype has at least ten counts. The rearrangement uses TRBV15 and TRBJ2-1; 9 bases align to TRBD2. The CDR3 has 15 amino acids. The V and J ends lost 5 bases and 4 bases, in that order; junction bases with no gene match: 6. CDR1 LNHNV and CDR2 YYDKDF come from the germline V gene (reference sequence). CDR3 region: CATSLGLADYNEQFF. CDR3 DNA sequence: TGTGCCACCAGCCTGGGACTAGCAGATTACAATGAGCAGTTCTTC.

This clonotype came up many times. The rearrangement uses TRBV5-1 and TRBJ1-3; no definite D call. Looked up from germline, CDR1 is SGHRS and CDR2 is YFSETQ. Deletions cut 1 base from V and 0 bases from J, with 5 bases between. The CDR3 runs 14 residues. The chain's CDR3 is CASSLPGSGNTIYF. DNA of the CDR3: TGCGCCAGCAGCTTGCCGGGCTCTGGAAACACCATATATTTT.

This clonotype was picked up many times. The genes are TRBV7-2 and TRBJ2-7; perhaps D is TRBD1 or TRBD2 (5 bases each). The CDR3 loop spans 13 amino acids. V shed 2 bases and J shed 5 bases, with 10 bases lying between them. Germline V CDR1 and CDR2: SGHTA, FQGNSA. The CDR3 DNA follows: TGTGCCAGCAGCTTAAGGCGAGGGGACGAGCAGTACGTC. This codes for CASSLRRGDEQYV.

This clonotype was observed at least ten times. The rearrangement uses TRBV7-9 and TRBJ2-2, with 8 bases aligning to TRBD2. Germline loops: CDR1 SEHNR, CDR2 FQNEAQ (reference sequence). This CDR3 has 14 residues. After removal of 7 bases from V and 3 bases from J, the junction contained 4 bases not matched to a gene. The CDR3 loop reads CASTPGGHTGELFF. Here the CDR3 DNA reads TGTGCCAGCACCCCGGGGGGGCACACCGGGGAGCTGTTTTTT.

This clonotype was seen many times. The genes are TRBV27 and TRBJ2-2; no firm D call. The germline gives CDR1 MNHEY, CDR2 SMNVEV (reference sequence). V lost 8 bases and J 1 base, leaving 14 bases between the germline ends. The CDR3 length is 15 residues. Here the CDR3 DNA reads TGTGCCAGCTTAAATCGGAAGGAGAACACCGGGGAGCTGTTTTTT. Protein product: CASLNRKENTGELFF.

This clonotype came up many times. This sequence joins TRBV15 and TRBJ1-6; TRBD1 might be the D (6 bases). The CDR3 covers 14 residues. Trimming left V 1 base short and J 13 bases short, with 14 bases between. Germline loops: CDR1 LNHNV, CDR2 YYDKDF (reference sequence). CDR3 bases: TGTGCCACCAGCAGAGGAGGGGGTCTATCTCCCCTCCACTTT. Its protein product is CATSRGGGLSPLHF.

In its sample, this clonotype was seen many times. The V call is TRBV11-2, the J call TRBJ2-5; 11 bases are shared with TRBD2. This CDR3 is built from 15 residues. Germline assignment: CDR1 SGHAT and CDR2 FQNNGV. The V gene end was trimmed by 0 bases and the J gene end by 7 bases; junction bases not matched to a gene: 4. The CDR3 spells CASSLDSGGVGTQYF. The CDR3, as DNA: TGTGCCAGCAGCTTAGATAGCGGGGGGGTAGGGACCCAGTACTTC. The whole variable domain, filled in from reference TRBV11-2 and TRBJ2-5, reads EAGVAQSPRYKIIEKRQSVAFWCNPISGHATLYWYQQILGQGPKLLIQFQNNGVVDDSQLPKDRFSAERLKGVDSTLKIQPAKLEDSAVYLCASSLDSGGVGTQYFGPGTRLLVL.

In its sample, this clonotype was seen many times. The V gene is TRBV5-1, the J gene TRBJ2-5; D unresolved. Deletions cut 2 bases from V and 2 bases from J, with 13 bases between. The CDR3 loop spans 15 amino acids. The germline V gene has CDR1 SGHRS and CDR2 YFSETQ. For the CDR3, the DNA is TGCGCCAGCAGCTTCCTAGGCTTGGCACAAGAGACCCAGTACTTC. Encoded protein: CASSFLGLAQETQYF. The full variable domain, its missing parts supplied by reference TRBV5-1 and TRBJ2-5, is KAGVTQTPRYLIKTRGQQVTLSCSPISGHRSVSWYQQTPGQGLQFLFEYFSETQRNKGNFPGRFSGRQFSNSRSEMNVSTLELGDSALYLCASSFLGLAQETQYFGPGTRLLVL.

This clonotype was found many times. CDR3 bases: TGTGCCAGCAGCCCACGGAGATACTCCCCGGTCACAATTAGTGAGACCCAGTACTTC. This gives the protein CASSPRRYSPVTISETQYF. The chain couples TRBV5-5 to TRBJ2-5; D unclear. V lost 4 bases to trimming and J lost 5 bases, with 30 bases between them. CDR3 size: 19 residues. CDR1 and CDR2 (germline): SGHKS, YYEKEE (reference sequence).